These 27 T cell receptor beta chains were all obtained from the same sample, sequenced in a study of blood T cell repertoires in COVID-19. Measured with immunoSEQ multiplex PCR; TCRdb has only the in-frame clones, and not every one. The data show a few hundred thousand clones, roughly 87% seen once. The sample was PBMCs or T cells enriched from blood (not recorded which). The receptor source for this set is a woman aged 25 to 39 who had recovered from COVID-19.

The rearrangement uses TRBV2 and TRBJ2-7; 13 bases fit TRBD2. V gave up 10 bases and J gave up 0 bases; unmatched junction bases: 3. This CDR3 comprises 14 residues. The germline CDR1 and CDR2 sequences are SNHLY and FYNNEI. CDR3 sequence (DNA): TGTGCCACCAGGACTAGCGGGAGCTCCTACGAGCAGTACTTC. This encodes CATRTSGSSYEQYF.

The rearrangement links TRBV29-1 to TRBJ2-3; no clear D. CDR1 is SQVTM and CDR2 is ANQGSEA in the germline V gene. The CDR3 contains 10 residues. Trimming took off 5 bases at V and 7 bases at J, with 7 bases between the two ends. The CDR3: CSVSENTQYF. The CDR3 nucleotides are TGCAGCGTTAGCGAAAATACGCAGTATTTT.

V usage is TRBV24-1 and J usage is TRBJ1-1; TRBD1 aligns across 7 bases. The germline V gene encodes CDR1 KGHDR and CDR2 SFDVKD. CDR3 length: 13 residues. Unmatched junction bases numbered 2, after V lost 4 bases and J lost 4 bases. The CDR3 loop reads CATSETGSTEAFF. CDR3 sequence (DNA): TGTGCCACCAGTGAGACAGGGAGCACTGAAGCTTTCTTT.

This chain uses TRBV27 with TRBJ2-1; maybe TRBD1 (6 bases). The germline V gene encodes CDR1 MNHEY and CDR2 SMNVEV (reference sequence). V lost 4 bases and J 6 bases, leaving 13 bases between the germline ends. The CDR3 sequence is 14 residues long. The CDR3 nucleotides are TGTGCCAGCAGTTCCGGGACATTAGTCAATGAGCAGTTCTTC. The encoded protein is CASSSGTLVNEQFF.

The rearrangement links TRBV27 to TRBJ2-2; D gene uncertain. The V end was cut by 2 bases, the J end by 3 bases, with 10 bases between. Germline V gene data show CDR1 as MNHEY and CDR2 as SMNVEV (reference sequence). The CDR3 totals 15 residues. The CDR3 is CASSLATRYTGELFF. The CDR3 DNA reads TGTGCCAGCAGTTTAGCGACACGCTACACCGGGGAGCTGTTTTTT.

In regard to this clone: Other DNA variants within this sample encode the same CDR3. The CDR3, as DNA: TGTGCCAGCAGCCCCAGGGGAATCTCTGGAAACACCATATATTTT. Protein: CASSPRGISGNTIYF. The V call is TRBV7-9, the J call TRBJ1-3; possible D gene TRBD1, 6 bases. Trimming shortened V by 5 bases and J by 0 bases, and 11 bases separated the two germline ends. This CDR3 region has 15 residues. Germline V gene sequence: CDR1 SEHNR, CDR2 FQNEAQ (reference sequence).

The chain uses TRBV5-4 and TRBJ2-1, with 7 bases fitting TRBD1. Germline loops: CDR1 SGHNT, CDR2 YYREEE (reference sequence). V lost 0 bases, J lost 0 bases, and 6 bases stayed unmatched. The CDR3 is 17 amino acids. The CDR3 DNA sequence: TGTGCCAGCAGCTTGGAGAGGGGGCATAGCTCCTACAATGAGCAGTTCTTC. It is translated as CASSLERGHSSYNEQFF.

This CDR3 reads CASSPTGAYEQYF. CDR3 nucleotide sequence: TGTGCCAGTAGTCCGACAGGGGCCTACGAGCAGTACTTC. The chain has TRBV19 and TRBJ2-7, with TRBD1 identical over 8 bases. The junction had 2 bases not matched to a gene; V was cut back by 5 bases and J by 2 bases. Germline values: CDR1 LNHDA, CDR2 SQIVND (reference sequence). There are 13 residues in the CDR3.

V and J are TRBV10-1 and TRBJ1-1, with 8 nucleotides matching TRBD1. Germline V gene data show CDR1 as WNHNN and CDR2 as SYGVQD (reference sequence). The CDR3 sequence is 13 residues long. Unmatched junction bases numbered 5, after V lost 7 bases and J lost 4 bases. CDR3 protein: CASTDRVGTEAFF. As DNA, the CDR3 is TGCGCCAGCACGGACAGGGTGGGCACTGAAGCTTTCTTT.

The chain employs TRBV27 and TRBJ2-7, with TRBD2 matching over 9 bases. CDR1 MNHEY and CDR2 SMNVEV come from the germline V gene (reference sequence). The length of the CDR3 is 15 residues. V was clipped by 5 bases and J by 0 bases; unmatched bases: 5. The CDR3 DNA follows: TGTGCCAGCAGTCCGGCTAGCGGGATCTCCTACGAGCAGTACTTC. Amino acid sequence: CASSPASGISYEQYF.

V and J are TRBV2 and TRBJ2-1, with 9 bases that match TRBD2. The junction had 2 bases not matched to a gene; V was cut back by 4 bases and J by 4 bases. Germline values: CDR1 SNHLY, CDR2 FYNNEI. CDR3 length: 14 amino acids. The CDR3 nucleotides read TGTGCCAGCAGTGCGGCGGGAGGGTACAATGAGCAGTTCTTC. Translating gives CASSAAGGYNEQFF.

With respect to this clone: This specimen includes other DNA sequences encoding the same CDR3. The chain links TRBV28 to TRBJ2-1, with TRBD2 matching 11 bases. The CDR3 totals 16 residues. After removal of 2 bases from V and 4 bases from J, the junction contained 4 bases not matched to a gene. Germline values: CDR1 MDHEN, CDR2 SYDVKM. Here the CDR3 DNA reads TGTGCCAGCAGTTTACCGGGACTAGCGGTATACAATGAGCAGTTCTTC. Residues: CASSLPGLAVYNEQFF. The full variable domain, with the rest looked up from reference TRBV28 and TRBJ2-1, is DVKVTQSSRYLVKRTGEKVFLECVQDMDHENMFWYRQDPGLGLRLIYFSYDVKMKEKGDIPEGYSVSREKKERFSLILESASTNQTSMYLCASSLPGLAVYNEQFFGPGTRLTVL.

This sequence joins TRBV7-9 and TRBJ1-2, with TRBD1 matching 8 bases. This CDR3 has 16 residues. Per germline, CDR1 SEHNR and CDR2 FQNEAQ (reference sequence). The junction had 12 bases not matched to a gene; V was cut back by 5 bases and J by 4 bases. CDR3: CASSPGGRGFFYGYTF. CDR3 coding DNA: TGTGCCAGCAGCCCAGGGGGCCGGGGCTTTTTCTATGGCTACACCTTC.

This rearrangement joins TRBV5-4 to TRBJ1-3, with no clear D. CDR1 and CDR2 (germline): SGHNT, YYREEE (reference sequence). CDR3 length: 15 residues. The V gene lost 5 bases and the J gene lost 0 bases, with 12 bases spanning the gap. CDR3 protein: CASRAGLDSGNTIYF. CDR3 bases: TGTGCCAGCAGAGCCGGACTCGACTCTGGAAACACCATATATTTT. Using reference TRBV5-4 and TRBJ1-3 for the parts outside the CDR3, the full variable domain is ETGVTQSPTHLIKTRGQQVTLRCSSQSGHNTVSWYQQALGQGPQFIFQYYREEENGRGNFPPRFSGLQFPNYSSELNVNALELDDSALYLCASRAGLDSGNTIYFGEGSWLTVV.

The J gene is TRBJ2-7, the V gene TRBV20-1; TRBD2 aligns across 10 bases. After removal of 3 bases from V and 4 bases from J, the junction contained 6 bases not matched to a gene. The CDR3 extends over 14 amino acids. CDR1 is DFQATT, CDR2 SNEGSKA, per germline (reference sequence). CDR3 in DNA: TGCAGTGCTAGTGCTAGCGGGAGTTTGTACGAGCAGTACTTC. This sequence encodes CSASASGSLYEQYF.

The CDR3: CASSQGIQGFPSEQFF. The CDR3 region has the DNA TGCGCCAGCAGCCAAGGGATACAGGGTTTTCCCAGTGAGCAGTTCTTC. V is TRBV4-1 and J is TRBJ2-1, with D possibly TRBD1 on 6 matching bases. The V gene's germline CDR1 is MGHRA and CDR2 YSYEKL. CDR3 length equals 16 residues. Deletions cut 1 base from V and 9 bases from J, with 19 bases between.

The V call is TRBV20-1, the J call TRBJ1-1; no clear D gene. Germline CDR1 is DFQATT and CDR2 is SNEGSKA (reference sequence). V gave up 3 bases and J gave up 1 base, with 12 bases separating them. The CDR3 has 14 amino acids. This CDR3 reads CSASRRLKNTEAFF. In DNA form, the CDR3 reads TGCAGTGCTAGTAGGAGATTGAAGAACACTGAAGCTTTCTTT.

The CDR3 sequence: CASSLVGGGNSPLHF. The CDR3 DNA reads TGTGCCAGCAGCTTAGTTGGGGGCGGAAATTCACCCCTCCACTTT. The chain uses TRBV7-8 and TRBJ1-6; tentatively, D is TRBD1 (6 bases). There are 15 residues in the CDR3. Per the germline V gene, CDR1 is SGHVS and CDR2 is FQNEAQ. Trimming removed 1 base from V and 7 bases from J, with 11 bases in between.

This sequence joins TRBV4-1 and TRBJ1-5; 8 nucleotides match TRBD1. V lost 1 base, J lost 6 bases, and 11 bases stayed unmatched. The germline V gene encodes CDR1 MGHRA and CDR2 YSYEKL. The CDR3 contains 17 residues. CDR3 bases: TGCGCCAGCAGCCAAGCTTGGGACAGGTCTCTCCGTCAGCCCCAGCATTTT. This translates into CASSQAWDRSLRQPQHF.

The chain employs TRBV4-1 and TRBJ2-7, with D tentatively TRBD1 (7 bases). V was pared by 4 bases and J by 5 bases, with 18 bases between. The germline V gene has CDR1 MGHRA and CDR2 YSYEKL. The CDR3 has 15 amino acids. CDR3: CASSRGDSAPNEQYF. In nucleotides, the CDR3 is TGCGCCAGCAGCCGGGGGGACAGCGCACCCAACGAGCAGTACTTC.

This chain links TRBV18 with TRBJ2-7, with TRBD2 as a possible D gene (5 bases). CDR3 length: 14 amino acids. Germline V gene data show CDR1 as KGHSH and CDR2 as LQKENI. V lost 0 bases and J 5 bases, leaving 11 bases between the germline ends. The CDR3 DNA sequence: TGTGCCAGCTCACCACCGCGAGGGATCGACGAGCAGTACTTC. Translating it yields CASSPPRGIDEQYF.

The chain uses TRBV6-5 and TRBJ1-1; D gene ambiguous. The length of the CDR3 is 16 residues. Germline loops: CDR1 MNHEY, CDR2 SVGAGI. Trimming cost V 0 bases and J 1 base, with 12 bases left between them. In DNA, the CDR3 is TGTGCCAGCAGTTACTCCGCCCGCGGGCAGAACACTGAAGCTTTCTTT. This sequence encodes CASSYSARGQNTEAFF.

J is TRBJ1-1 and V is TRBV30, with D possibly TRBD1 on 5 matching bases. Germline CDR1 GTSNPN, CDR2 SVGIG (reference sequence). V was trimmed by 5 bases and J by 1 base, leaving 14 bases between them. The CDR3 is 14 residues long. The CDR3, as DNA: TGTGCCTGGGGATGGGGGGGTACGAACACTGAAGCTTTCTTT. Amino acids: CAWGWGGTNTEAFF. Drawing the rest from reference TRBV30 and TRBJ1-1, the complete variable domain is SQTIHQWPATLVQPVGSPLSLECTVEGTSNPNLYWYRQAAGRGLQLLFYSVGIGQISSEVPQNLSASRPQDRQFILSSKKLLLSDSGFYLCAWGWGGTNTEAFFGQGTRLTVV.

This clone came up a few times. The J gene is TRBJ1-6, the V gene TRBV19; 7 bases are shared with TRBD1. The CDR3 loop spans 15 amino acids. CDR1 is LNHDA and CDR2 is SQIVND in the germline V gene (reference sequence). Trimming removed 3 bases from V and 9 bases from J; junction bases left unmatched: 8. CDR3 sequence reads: CASSIEGGLGSPLHF. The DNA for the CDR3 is TGTGCCAGTAGTATTGAAGGGGGCTTGGGTTCACCCCTCCACTTT.

The CDR3 region has the DNA TGCAGCGTTGAAGTGGTGACAAACCGAGGGACTGAAGCTTTCTTT. Its translation: CSVEVVTNRGTEAFF. V usage is TRBV29-1 and J usage is TRBJ1-1; D is unclear. Deletions cut 1 base from V and 5 bases from J, with 17 bases between. The CDR3 is made up of 15 amino acids. Germline CDR1 reads SQVTM; CDR2 reads ANQGSEA.

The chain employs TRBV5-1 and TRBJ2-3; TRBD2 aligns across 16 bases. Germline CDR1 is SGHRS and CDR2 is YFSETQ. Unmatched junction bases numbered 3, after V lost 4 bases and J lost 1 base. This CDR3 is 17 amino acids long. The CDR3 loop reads CASSRGTSGRGTDTQYF. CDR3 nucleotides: TGCGCCAGCAGCCGCGGGACTAGCGGGAGGGGCACAGATACGCAGTATTTT.

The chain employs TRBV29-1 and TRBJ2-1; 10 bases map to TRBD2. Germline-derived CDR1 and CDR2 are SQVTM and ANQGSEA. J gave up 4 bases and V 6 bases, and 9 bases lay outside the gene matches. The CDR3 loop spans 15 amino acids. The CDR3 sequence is CSVRGTSGAYNEQFF. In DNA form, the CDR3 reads TGCAGCGTCCGGGGAACTAGCGGGGCGTACAATGAGCAGTTCTTC.